Shown below are 24 T cell receptor beta chains from a single sample sequenced in a study of T cell responses to AZD1222 COVID-19 vaccine (dated by TCRdb to the early 2020s). The sample's time point, from its label and the paper: about 28 days (+/-7) after the second vaccine dose. Library method: the immunoSEQ multiplex PCR assay. In TCRdb, the immuneACCESS table is reduced to in-frame sequences with V and J assigned. These tables do not hold every clone; where another copy was compared, an unresolved V gene accounts for under half, and the others remain unexplained. Recorded for this sample are around 120,000 clones; about 79% of them occurred a single time. Of the sample, roughly a quarter is held by the ten largest clones. The sequences come from peripheral blood, collected 28 days after the second AZD1222 dose. The source of these receptors is an adult who received the AZD1222 COVID-19 vaccine.

This chain links TRBV14 with TRBJ1-3; D remains ambiguous. The CDR3 spans 13 residues. Germline loops: CDR1 SGHDN, CDR2 FVKESK. V shed 4 bases and J shed 3 bases, with 7 bases lying between them. The CDR3 loop is CASSLSGGNTIYF. For the CDR3, the DNA is TGTGCCAGCAGCCTCTCGGGTGGAAACACCATATATTTT. The full variable domain, completed using reference TRBV14 and TRBJ1-3, is EAGVTQFPSHSVIEKGQTVTLRCDPISGHDNLYWYRRVMGKEIKFLLHFVKESKQDESGMPNNRFLAERTGGTYSTLKVQPAELEDSGVYFCASSLSGGNTIYFGEGSWLTVV.

As regards this clone: This is likely a read error, given that the CDR3 carries no conserved phenylalanine or tryptophan at its end. The limits of the CDR3 on the DNA are not certain, so only TCRdb's listed CDR3 is given. The V call is TRBV7-9, the J call TRBJ1-1. 12 amino acids form the CDR3, both terminal residues included. Germline assignment: CDR1 SEHNR and CDR2 FQNEAQ (reference sequence). CDR3 sequence: CASSLVPGEWSL.

V and J are TRBV3-1 (or the pseudogene TRBV3-2) and TRBJ2-7, with D possibly matching TRBD1 (6 bases). Trimming stripped 0 bases from V and 3 bases from J, with 12 bases between. The CDR3 is 15 amino acids. Germline V gene data show CDR1 as LGHDT and CDR2 as YNNKEL (reference sequence). In DNA, the CDR3 is TGTGCCAGCAGCCAAGATAGGGACACCTTCTACGAGCAGTACTTC. Translating gives CASSQDRDTFYEQYF.

In this sample, this clone turned up a few times. CDR3 in amino acids: CASSTVGRSYEQYF. CDR3 DNA sequence: TGTGCCAGCAGCACAGTCGGTAGGTCCTACGAGCAGTACTTC. The chain links TRBV5-5 to TRBJ2-7; no firm D call. V lost 4 bases to trimming and J lost 1 base, with 12 bases between them. This CDR3 is built from 14 residues. CDR1 SGHKS and CDR2 YYEKEE come from the germline V gene (reference sequence).

The rearrangement joins TRBV2 to TRBJ2-1; either TRBD1 or TRBD2 may supply D (5 bases each). This CDR3 comprises 14 residues. CDR1 is SNHLY and CDR2 is FYNNEI in the germline V gene. V was trimmed by 5 bases and J by 5 bases, leaving 13 bases between them. In DNA form, the CDR3 reads TGTGCCAGCAGTCCCCATTGGGGGAACAATGAGCAGTTCTTC. This codes for CASSPHWGNNEQFF. The full variable domain, in which reference TRBV2 and TRBJ2-1 provide the parts outside the CDR3, is EPEVTQTPSHQVTQMGQEVILRCVPISNHLYFYWYRQILGQKVEFLVSFYNNEISEKSEIFDDQFSVERPDGSNFTLKIRSTKLEDSAMYFCASSPHWGNNEQFFGPGTRLTVL.

The chain carries TRBV9 and TRBJ1-1, with D possibly TRBD1 on 5 matching bases. The CDR3 sequence is 14 residues long. Per germline, CDR1 SGDLS and CDR2 YYNGEE. V was clipped by 2 bases and J by 1 base, with 9 bases between them. CDR3 amino acids: CASSVMTANTEAFF. The CDR3 nucleotides read TGTGCCAGCAGCGTGATGACAGCGAACACTGAAGCTTTCTTT. Looking up the rest from reference TRBV9 and TRBJ1-1 gives the full variable domain: DSGVTQTPKHLITATGQRVTLRCSPRSGDLSVYWYQQSLDQGLQFLIQYYNGEERAKGNILERFSAQQFPDLHSELNLSSLELGDSALYFCASSVMTANTEAFFGQGTRLTVV.

The CDR3 DNA reads TGTGCCAGTAGTATTAGACAGGTTGGCAATTCACCCCTCCACTTT. Protein product: CASSIRQVGNSPLHF. The chain is built from TRBV19 and TRBJ1-6; D is perhaps TRBD1 (6 bases). V was pared by 3 bases and J by 7 bases, with 13 bases between. In germline, CDR1 is LNHDA, CDR2 SQIVND (reference sequence). This CDR3 contains 15 residues.

The chain carries TRBV2 and TRBJ2-3; D is possibly TRBD1 (5 bases). With 7 bases removed from V and 3 bases from J, the gap between germline ends came to 11 bases. The CDR3 totals 13 residues. Germline CDR1 SNHLY, CDR2 FYNNEI. Here the CDR3 reads CASTSRATDTQYF. CDR3 sequence (DNA): TGTGCCAGCACGTCCAGGGCAACAGATACGCAGTATTTT. The whole variable domain, filled in from reference TRBV2 and TRBJ2-3, reads EPEVTQTPSHQVTQMGQEVILRCVPISNHLYFYWYRQILGQKVEFLVSFYNNEISEKSEIFDDQFSVERPDGSNFTLKIRSTKLEDSAMYFCASTSRATDTQYFGPGTRLTVL.

This clone was seen a few times. This sequence joins TRBV30 and TRBJ2-3; D gene unclear. With 2 bases removed from V and 6 bases from J, the gap between germline ends came to 6 bases. The CDR3 runs to 11 residues. Germline V lookup: CDR1 GTSNPN, CDR2 SVGIG (reference sequence). This CDR3 reads CAWSLRDTQYF. In DNA form, the CDR3 reads TGTGCCTGGAGTTTGAGGGATACGCAGTATTTT.

V usage is TRBV4-3 and J usage is TRBJ2-1, with D unresolved. This CDR3 contains 14 residues. Trimming took 5 bases from V and 0 from J, leaving 8 bases between them. Germline lookup yields CDR1 LGHNA and CDR2 YSLEER. As DNA, the CDR3 is TGCGCCAGCAGCTCGGACGGCTCCTACAATGAGCAGTTCTTC. It yields the protein CASSSDGSYNEQFF.

The genes are TRBV5-6 and TRBJ2-7; 11 bases agree with TRBD1. The length of the CDR3 is 16 residues. Germline V CDR1 and CDR2: SGHDT, YYEEEE. V shed 1 base and J 0 bases; nucleotides not matched to a gene: 3. For the CDR3, the DNA is TGTGCCAGCAGCTTGTTTGGGACAGGGGGCTCCTACGAGCAGTACTTC. As protein: CASSLFGTGGSYEQYF.

The chain uses TRBV6-5 and TRBJ2-3; D might be TRBD2 (5 bases). The CDR3 covers 14 residues. Germline V gene sequence: CDR1 MNHEY, CDR2 SVGAGI. The V end was cut by 0 bases, the J end by 3 bases, with 7 bases between. CDR3 in DNA: TGTGCCAGCAGTTACTCGGGAGTTACAGATACGCAGTATTTT. Protein product: CASSYSGVTDTQYF.

V usage is TRBV3-1 (or the pseudogene TRBV3-2) and J usage is TRBJ1-1; TRBD1 might be the D (5 bases). This CDR3 spans 13 amino acids. V was shortened by 4 bases and J by 1 base, with 7 bases between the two germline ends. Germline V lookup: CDR1 LGHDT, CDR2 YNNKEL (reference sequence). The CDR3 DNA follows: TGTGCCAGCAGCCGGCAGGGGAACACTGAAGCTTTCTTT. Translation: CASSRQGNTEAFF.

The chain joins TRBV19 to TRBJ1-6, with D maybe TRBD1 (5 bases). The CDR3 spans 16 residues. The germline CDR1 and CDR2 sequences are LNHDA and SQIVND (reference sequence). With 5 bases removed from V and 6 bases from J, the gap between germline ends came to 17 bases. CDR3 DNA: TGTGCCAGTAGTTCCGCCGTGGGCAGGGCTAATTCACCCCTCCACTTT. It codes for CASSSAVGRANSPLHF.

J is TRBJ1-3 and V is TRBV19; the D is unclear. The CDR3 spans 13 residues. Trimming removed 4 bases at V and 4 bases at J, with 8 bases between. The germline CDR1 and CDR2 sequences are LNHDA and SQIVND (reference sequence). CDR3 protein: CASSRTAGNTIYF. CDR3 in DNA: TGTGCCAGTAGTAGGACGGCAGGAAACACCATATATTTT.

The chain recombines TRBV7-2 with TRBJ1-2; 7 nucleotides line up with TRBD1. The CDR3 loop spans 15 amino acids. Germline V gene sequence: CDR1 SGHTA, CDR2 FQGNSA. Losses at the gene ends were 4 bases for V and 2 bases for J; bases not matched to a gene: 7. CDR3 DNA sequence: TGTGCCAGCAGCTGGAGACAGGGTATGAACTATGGCTACACCTTC. Amino acid sequence: CASSWRQGMNYGYTF.

The genes are TRBV28 and TRBJ1-5; D is ambiguous. Between the trimmed V and J ends, which lost 1 base and 7 bases, there was a span of 11 bases. The CDR3 runs to 14 residues. In germline, CDR1 is MDHEN, CDR2 SYDVKM. CDR3: CASSLLEERQPQHF. DNA of the CDR3: TGTGCCAGCAGTTTATTGGAGGAGAGGCAGCCCCAGCATTTT.

This chain connects TRBV18 to TRBJ2-1; D unclear. The CDR3 has 16 residues. CDR1 and CDR2 from the germline V gene are KGHSH and LQKENI. With 0 bases removed from V and 4 bases from J, the gap between germline ends came to 13 bases. CDR3 sequence: CASSPPKVPQYNEQFF. The CDR3, as DNA: TGTGCCAGCTCACCACCAAAAGTCCCGCAATACAATGAGCAGTTCTTC.

This sequence joins TRBV2 and TRBJ2-7; TRBD2 is a possible D gene (6 bases). Trimming left V 0 bases short and J 0 bases short, with 15 bases between. The length of the CDR3 is 17 residues. The germline V gene encodes CDR1 SNHLY and CDR2 FYNNEI. CDR3 sequence: CASSEALGRGYSYEQYF. CDR3 DNA sequence: TGTGCCAGCAGTGAAGCGCTTGGCCGGGGGTACTCCTACGAGCAGTACTTC.

V usage is TRBV2 and J usage is TRBJ1-1; unclear D gene. In germline, CDR1 is SNHLY, CDR2 FYNNEI. V was shortened by 1 base and J by 11 bases, with 14 bases between the two germline ends. The CDR3 consists of 13 residues. CDR3 nucleotides: TGTGCCAGCAGTGAAGGGAGGGTGGGAGCGGCTTTCTTT. This translates into CASSEGRVGAAFF.

The chain uses TRBV27 and TRBJ2-1; D unclear. Trimming left V 2 bases short and J 2 bases short, with 4 bases between. Germline CDR1 reads MNHEY; CDR2 reads SMNVEV (reference sequence). This CDR3 spans 13 amino acids. The CDR3 bases are TGTGCCAGCAGTTTAAAAGCCTACAATGAGCAGTTCTTC. Translated: CASSLKAYNEQFF.

The rearrangement links TRBV5-5 to TRBJ1-2; D unresolved. The CDR3 contains 14 residues. V dropped 1 base and J dropped 1 base, with 8 bases sitting between them. Looked up from germline, CDR1 is SGHKS and CDR2 is YYEKEE (reference sequence). CDR3 in amino acids: CASSLTRYNYGYTF. Here the CDR3 DNA reads TGTGCCAGCAGCTTGACCCGGTATAACTATGGCTACACCTTC.

CDR3 sequence (DNA): TGCAGCGTCCCCCGGGGGGCGGAGGGCCTCTATGGCTACACCTTC. It yields the protein CSVPRGAEGLYGYTF. The V and J genes are TRBV29-1 and TRBJ1-2; D perhaps matches TRBD1 (6 bases). With 6 bases removed from V and 4 bases from J, the gap between germline ends came to 21 bases. The CDR3 is 15 residues long. The V gene's germline CDR1 is SQVTM and CDR2 ANQGSEA.

A single count supports this clone. This chain connects TRBV27 to TRBJ2-7, with D perhaps matching TRBD2 (7 bases). The germline V and J ends were trimmed by 4 bases and 4 bases, with 17 bases remaining between them. The CDR3 contains 15 residues. Germline V gene data show CDR1 as MNHEY and CDR2 as SMNVEV (reference sequence). The CDR3 is CASSYRGGPWYEQYF. The CDR3 nucleotides read TGTGCCAGCAGTTACCGCGGGGGCCCATGGTACGAGCAGTACTTC.